Following are 30 T cell receptor beta chains from one sample sequenced in a study of PD-L1 blockade in urothelial cancer. TCRdb's copy holds only in-frame clones and misses some; the assay was immunoSEQ multiplex PCR. The sample has almost 30,000 clones, more than 70% seen once. The starting material was PBMCs, obtained around atezolizumab (anti-PD-L1) treatment. Receptors were obtained from a man aged 50-60 years with urothelial cancer.

The chain couples TRBV30 to TRBJ1-2; TRBD1 aligns across 8 bases. Germline loops: CDR1 GTSNPN, CDR2 SVGIG (reference sequence). The CDR3 loop spans 14 amino acids. V trimming: 4 bases; J trimming: 3 bases; junction bases outside the gene matches: 7. CDR3 nucleotides: TGTGCCTGGATACCGACAGGGGTTTACTATGGCTACACCTTC. Amino acids: CAWIPTGVYYGYTF.

This clone was observed a single time. V and J are TRBV2 and TRBJ1-2, with 7 bases fitting TRBD1. CDR1 is SNHLY, CDR2 FYNNEI, per germline. J lost 3 bases, V lost 5 bases, and 9 bases had no gene match. The CDR3 is 15 amino acids. The CDR3 DNA reads as TGTGCCAGCAGTACTGGACAGGCAAGAGACTATGGCTACACCTTC. It is translated as CASSTGQARDYGYTF.

V and J are TRBV19 and TRBJ2-5, with D maybe TRBD1 (6 bases). Between the trimmed V and J ends, which lost 3 bases and 5 bases, there was a span of 13 bases. CDR3 length: 14 residues. CDR1 is LNHDA and CDR2 is SQIVND in the germline V gene (reference sequence). CDR3 sequence (DNA): TGTGCCAGTAGTATCAGTGGGGGCGCGGAGACCCAGTACTTC. It specifies CASSISGGAETQYF.

This chain connects TRBV7-9 to TRBJ1-2; 9 bases align to TRBD1. Unmatched junction bases numbered 13, after V lost 4 bases and J lost 4 bases. This CDR3 region has 17 residues. The germline V gene has CDR1 SEHNR and CDR2 FQNEAQ (reference sequence). The CDR3 protein is CASSSPPGQGIRYGYTF. The CDR3 region has the DNA TGTGCCAGCAGCTCCCCGCCGGGACAGGGAATACGCTATGGCTACACCTTC.

This chain uses TRBV27 with TRBJ2-7, with a weak D call TRBD2 (5 bases). The CDR3 is 14 amino acids. CDR1 is MNHEY and CDR2 is SMNVEV in the germline V gene (reference sequence). Trimming removed 4 bases from V and 0 bases from J, with 10 bases in between. The CDR3 DNA is TGTGCCAGCAGTTCGGGAAGAAGCTCCTACGAGCAGTACTTC. This gives the protein CASSSGRSSYEQYF.

Only a few counts were recorded for this clone. The chain is built from TRBV4-2 and TRBJ2-6; possible D gene TRBD2, 7 bases. Per germline, CDR1 LGHNA and CDR2 YNFKEQ. The V end lost 0 bases, the J end lost 2 bases, and 8 bases lay between the germline ends. The CDR3 contains 16 residues. DNA for the CDR3: TGTGCCAGCAGCCAAGAGCGGGGGCCTGGGGCCAACGTCCTGACTTTC. This codes for CASSQERGPGANVLTF.

The rearrangement uses TRBV5-6 and TRBJ2-3; D possibly corresponds to TRBD2 (6 bases). Trimming cost V 0 bases and J 0 bases, with 11 bases left between them. Germline V CDR1 and CDR2: SGHDT, YYEEEE. CDR3 length equals 16 residues. The CDR3: CASSLVQRASTDTQYF. CDR3 DNA: TGTGCCAGCAGCTTGGTTCAGCGGGCGAGCACAGATACGCAGTATTTT.

This chain connects TRBV6-5 to TRBJ2-5, with 7 bases that match TRBD1. The J call is doubtful: the DNA matches TRBJ2-7 better. Germline lookup yields CDR1 MNHEY and CDR2 SVGAGI. This CDR3 has 14 amino acids. The CDR3 reads CASSFLNRGYEQYF. DNA of the CDR3: TGTGCCAGCAGTTTCCTTAACAGGGGCTACGAGCAGTACTTC.

The chain couples TRBV6-4 to TRBJ2-2, with a tentative D call TRBD1 (5 bases). V lost 5 bases to trimming and J lost 7 bases, with 11 bases between them. This CDR3 has 13 amino acids. In germline, CDR1 is MRHNA, CDR2 SNTAGT. The CDR3 nucleotides read TGTGCCAGCAGTTACAGGATGGGCGGGGAGCTGTTTTTT. This sequence encodes CASSYRMGGELFF.

This rearrangement joins TRBV11-2 to TRBJ2-7; 7 bases are shared with TRBD2. CDR3 length: 14 amino acids. CDR1 and CDR2 (germline): SGHAT, FQNNGV. J gave up 4 bases and V 4 bases, and 7 bases lay outside the gene matches. CDR3 region: CASSSSGDNYEQYF. CDR3 bases: TGTGCCAGCAGCTCTAGCGGAGATAATTACGAGCAGTACTTC. Drawing the rest from reference TRBV11-2 and TRBJ2-7, the complete variable domain is EAGVAQSPRYKIIEKRQSVAFWCNPISGHATLYWYQQILGQGPKLLIQFQNNGVVDDSQLPKDRFSAERLKGVDSTLKIQPAKLEDSAVYLCASSSSGDNYEQYFGPGTRLTVT.

The V gene is TRBV6-6, the J gene TRBJ2-7, with 9 positions matching TRBD1. V trimming: 4 bases; J trimming: 6 bases; junction bases outside the gene matches: 7. The germline V gene encodes CDR1 MNHNY and CDR2 SVGAGI (reference sequence). The CDR3 runs 14 residues. CDR3 protein: CASSSWTGVTEQYF. The CDR3 region has the DNA TGTGCCAGCAGTTCCTGGACAGGGGTAACCGAGCAGTACTTC.

This chain connects TRBV15 to TRBJ1-3; TRBD1 is a possible D gene (5 bases). V lost 0 bases and J lost 4, with 13 bases in between. The V gene's germline CDR1 is LNHNV and CDR2 YYDKDF (reference sequence). This CDR3 region has 16 residues. The CDR3 bases are TGTGCCACCAGCAGAGATAGGGGAGCGGGCGGAAACACCATATATTTT. Translation gives CATSRDRGAGGNTIYF.

J is TRBJ2-2 and V is TRBV29-1; maybe TRBD2 (5 bases). With 0 bases removed from V and 5 bases from J, the gap between germline ends came to 13 bases. The CDR3 contains 15 residues. Germline V gene lookup returns CDR1 SQVTM and CDR2 ANQGSEA. The CDR3 region has the DNA TGCAGCGTTGAAGAGGAGGCAGGTTGGACCGGGGAGCTGTTTTTT. Translated, it gives CSVEEEAGWTGELFF.

This clone has just a few counts. The chain has TRBV9 and TRBJ2-7, with D perhaps TRBD1 (6 bases). CDR3 length: 14 residues. The germline gives CDR1 SGDLS, CDR2 YYNGEE. The V end lost 0 bases, the J end lost 4 bases, and 11 bases lay between the germline ends. The CDR3 DNA follows: TGTGCCAGCAGCGTAGCCCCGACAGGTTACGAGCAGTACTTC. It encodes CASSVAPTGYEQYF.

The rearrangement uses TRBV7-8 and TRBJ1-6; 12 bases fit TRBD1. J was trimmed by 2 bases and V by 7 bases; bases with no gene match: 12. The CDR3 runs 19 residues. The germline CDR1 and CDR2 sequences are SGHVS and FQNEAQ. The CDR3 sequence: CASTPGDRGRRTYNSPLHF. CDR3 coding DNA: TGTGCCAGCACCCCAGGGGACAGGGGGCGCCGAACCTATAATTCACCCCTCCACTTT.

The rearrangement joins TRBV6-1 to TRBJ2-7, with a tentative D call TRBD1 (5 bases). Per germline, CDR1 MNHNS and CDR2 SASEGT. The CDR3 sequence is 13 residues long. V shed 5 bases and J shed 1 base, with 9 bases lying between them. This CDR3 is CASSLQGSYEQYF. DNA for the CDR3: TGTGCCAGCAGTTTGCAGGGATCCTACGAGCAGTACTTC.

The chain links TRBV7-3 to TRBJ2-3; no firm D call. Germline V gene data show CDR1 as SGHTA and CDR2 as FQGTGA. V lost 5 bases, J lost 3 bases, and 6 bases lay in between. The CDR3 extends over 12 amino acids. This CDR3 reads CASSPGTDTQYF. The CDR3, as DNA: TGTGCCAGCAGCCCCGGGACAGATACGCAGTATTTT.

This rearrangement joins TRBV5-1 to TRBJ2-7, with D unresolved. Per germline, CDR1 SGHRS and CDR2 YFSETQ. The CDR3 consists of 15 residues. The V and J ends lost 0 bases and 5 bases respectively, with 15 bases between them. The CDR3: CASSLAESDWDEQYF. CDR3 bases: TGCGCCAGCAGCTTGGCCGAAAGCGATTGGGACGAGCAGTACTTC. Combining the CDR3 with reference TRBV5-1 and TRBJ2-7 gives the whole variable domain KAGVTQTPRYLIKTRGQQVTLSCSPISGHRSVSWYQQTPGQGLQFLFEYFSETQRNKGNFPGRFSGRQFSNSRSEMNVSTLELGDSALYLCASSLAESDWDEQYFGPGTRLTVT.

CDR3 DNA: TGTGCCAGCAGCAAATGGCGGAGAGACCCCTACGAGCAGTACTTC. This sequence encodes CASSKWRRDPYEQYF. The genes are TRBV21-1 and TRBJ2-7; whether TRBD2, the table's D call, matches the DNA was not checked. TRBV21-1 has pseudogene status. This CDR3 has 15 amino acids.

V gene TRBV18 combines with J gene TRBJ2-2, with 10 bases aligning to TRBD2. This CDR3 is 15 amino acids long. V trimming: 4 bases; J trimming: 1 base; junction bases outside the gene matches: 0. Germline V CDR1 and CDR2: KGHSH, LQKENI. CDR3 in amino acids: CASSRLAGNTGELFF. The CDR3 region has the DNA TGTGCCAGCTCACGACTAGCGGGGAACACCGGGGAGCTGTTTTTT. Drawing the rest from reference TRBV18 and TRBJ2-2, the complete variable domain is NAGVMQNPRHLVRRRGQEARLRCSPMKGHSHVYWYRQLPEEGLKFMVYLQKENIIDESGMPKERFSAEFPKEGPSILRIQQVVRGDSAAYFCASSRLAGNTGELFFGEGSRLTVL.

This clone has just one count. The chain has TRBV9 and TRBJ1-2; no reliable D call. The CDR3 contains 15 residues. Trimming shortened V by 4 bases and J by 0 bases, and 13 bases separated the two germline ends. Per the germline V gene, CDR1 is SGDLS and CDR2 is YYNGEE. CDR3 in DNA: TGTGCCAGCAGCCCCCAACTAGACGCTAACTATGGCTACACCTTC. It specifies CASSPQLDANYGYTF.

The chain couples TRBV4-2 to TRBJ2-5; D perhaps matches TRBD1 (6 bases). CDR3 length equals 15 residues. V was shortened by 3 bases and J by 3 bases, with 14 bases between the two germline ends. Germline CDR1 is LGHNA and CDR2 is YNFKEQ. The CDR3 sequence: CASSQDHRDKETQYF. The CDR3 DNA is TGTGCCAGCAGCCAGGACCACCGGGACAAAGAGACCCAGTACTTC.

The V and J genes are TRBV12-5 and TRBJ2-1, with 8 positions matching TRBD2. The CDR3 contains 12 residues. The trim removed 5 bases at V and 13 bases at J, leaving 7 bases unmatched. Germline V CDR1 and CDR2: LGHNT, FRNRAP. As DNA, the CDR3 is TGTGCTAGTGGTCCGGGACTAGTGGTACAGTTCTTC. Translation: CASGPGLVVQFF.

The V call is TRBV7-2, the J call TRBJ2-7; D is undetermined. This CDR3 is built from 12 residues. CDR1 and CDR2 (germline): SGHTA, FQGNSA. Trimming shortened V by 4 bases and J by 1 base, and 5 bases separated the two germline ends. Written as DNA, the CDR3 is TGTGCCAGCAGCTCCAGTTCCTACGAGCAGTACTTC. Protein sequence: CASSSSSYEQYF.

V is TRBV30 and J is TRBJ1-2, with a weak D call TRBD1 (5 bases). Germline V gene sequence: CDR1 GTSNPN, CDR2 SVGIG (reference sequence). Trimming shortened V by 3 bases and J by 1 base, and 12 bases separated the two germline ends. The CDR3 sequence is 14 residues long. In nucleotides, the CDR3 is TGTGCCTGGAGGTGGGGAAGGGGTAACTATGGCTACACCTTC. Translating gives CAWRWGRGNYGYTF. The whole variable domain, filled in from reference TRBV30 and TRBJ1-2, reads SQTIHQWPATLVQPVGSPLSLECTVEGTSNPNLYWYRQAAGRGLQLLFYSVGIGQISSEVPQNLSASRPQDRQFILSSKKLLLSDSGFYLCAWRWGRGNYGYTFGSGTRLTVV.

The chain employs TRBV6-5 and TRBJ1-2; D call uncertain. This CDR3 region has 13 residues. Germline values: CDR1 MNHEY, CDR2 SVGAGI. Trimming shortened V by 5 bases and J by 2 bases, and 9 bases separated the two germline ends. CDR3 coding DNA: TGTGCCAGCAGTGACACTAGCAACTATGGCTACACCTTC. It encodes CASSDTSNYGYTF.

The CDR3 sequence: CASSPRGAVYEQYF. CDR3 DNA sequence: TGTGCCAGCAGCCCTCGGGGGGCAGTCTACGAGCAGTACTTC. The chain recombines TRBV11-2 with TRBJ2-7; weak D call: TRBD2 (7 bases). The CDR3 has 14 residues. The germline V gene has CDR1 SGHAT and CDR2 FQNNGV. Deletions cut 5 bases from V and 3 bases from J, with 14 bases between.

This chain links TRBV7-8 with TRBJ2-7; the D gene is possibly TRBD2 (7 bases). V dropped 5 bases and J dropped 5 bases, with 16 bases sitting between them. The CDR3 has 14 amino acids. Germline CDR1 SGHVS, CDR2 FQNEAQ. The CDR3 protein is CASSQGGANHEQYF. CDR3 nucleotides: TGTGCCAGCAGCCAAGGGGGGGCGAACCACGAGCAGTACTTC.

The chain links TRBV11-2 to TRBJ2-3; tentative D call: TRBD2 (6 bases). The length of the CDR3 is 16 residues. Trimming pared 0 bases from V and 1 base from J, leaving 11 bases between. Germline loops: CDR1 SGHAT, CDR2 FQNNGV. The CDR3 spells CASSLDYGSGTDTQYF. As DNA, the CDR3 is TGTGCCAGCAGCTTAGATTACGGGAGCGGCACAGATACGCAGTATTTT.

This chain joins TRBV6-5 and TRBJ2-1, with a tentative D call TRBD2 (5 bases). V gave up 6 bases and J gave up 4 bases, with 16 bases separating them. The CDR3 is 15 residues long. Looked up from germline, CDR1 is MNHEY and CDR2 is SVGAGI. CDR3 amino acids: CASRETSPFYNEQFF. CDR3 DNA: TGTGCCAGCAGAGAAACTAGTCCCTTTTACAATGAGCAGTTCTTC.